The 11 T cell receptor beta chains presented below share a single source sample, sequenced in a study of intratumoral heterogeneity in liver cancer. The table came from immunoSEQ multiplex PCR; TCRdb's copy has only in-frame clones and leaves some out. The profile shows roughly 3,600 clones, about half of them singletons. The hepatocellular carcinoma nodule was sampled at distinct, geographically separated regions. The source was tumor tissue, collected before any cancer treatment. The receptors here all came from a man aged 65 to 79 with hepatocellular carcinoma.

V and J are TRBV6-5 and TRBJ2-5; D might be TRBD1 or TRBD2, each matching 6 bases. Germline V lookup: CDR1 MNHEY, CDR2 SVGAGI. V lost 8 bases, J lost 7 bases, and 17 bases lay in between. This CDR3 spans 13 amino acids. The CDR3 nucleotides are TGTGCCAGCGGACAGCTTGTGGGGGGGACCCAGTACTTC. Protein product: CASGQLVGGTQYF.

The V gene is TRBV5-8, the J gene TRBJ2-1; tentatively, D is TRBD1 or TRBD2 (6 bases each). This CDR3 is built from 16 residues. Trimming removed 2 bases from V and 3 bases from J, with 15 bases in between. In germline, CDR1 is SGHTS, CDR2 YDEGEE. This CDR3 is CASSFLRGAGYNEQFF. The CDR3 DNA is TGTGCCAGCAGCTTCCTGAGGGGGGCCGGCTACAATGAGCAGTTCTTC. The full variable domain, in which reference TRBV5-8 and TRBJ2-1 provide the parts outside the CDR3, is EAGVTQSPTHLIKTRGQQATLRCSPISGHTSVYWYQQALGLGLQFLLWYDEGEERNRGNFPPRFSGRQFPNYSSELNVNALELEDSALYLCASSFLRGAGYNEQFFGPGTRLTVL.

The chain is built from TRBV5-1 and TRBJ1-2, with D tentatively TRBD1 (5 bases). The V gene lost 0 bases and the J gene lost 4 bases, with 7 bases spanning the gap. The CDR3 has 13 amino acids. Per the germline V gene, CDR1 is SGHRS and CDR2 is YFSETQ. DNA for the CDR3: TGCGCCAGCAGCTTGGGGGGCGCCTATGGCTACACCTTC. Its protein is CASSLGGAYGYTF.

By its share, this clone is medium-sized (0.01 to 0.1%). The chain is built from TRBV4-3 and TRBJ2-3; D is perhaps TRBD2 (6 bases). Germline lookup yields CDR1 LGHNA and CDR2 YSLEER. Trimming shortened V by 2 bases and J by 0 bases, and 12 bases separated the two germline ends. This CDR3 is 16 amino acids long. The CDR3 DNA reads TGCGCCAGCAGCCAATTCCGGGGAGGAAGCACAGATACGCAGTATTTT. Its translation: CASSQFRGGSTDTQYF.

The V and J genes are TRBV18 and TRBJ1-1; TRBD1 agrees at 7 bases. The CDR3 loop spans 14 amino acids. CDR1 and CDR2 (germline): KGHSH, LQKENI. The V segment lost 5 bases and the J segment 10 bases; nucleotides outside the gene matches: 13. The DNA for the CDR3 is TGTGCCAGCTCATCGGGACAGCTCACGGGAGGAGCTTTCTTT. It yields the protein CASSSGQLTGGAFF.

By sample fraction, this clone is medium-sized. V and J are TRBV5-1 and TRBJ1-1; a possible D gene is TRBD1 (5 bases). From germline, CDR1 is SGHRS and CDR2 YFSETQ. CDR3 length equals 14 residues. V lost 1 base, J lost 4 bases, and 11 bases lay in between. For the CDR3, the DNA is TGCGCCAGCAGCTTGCTCGGGGCCTCCACTGAAGCTTTCTTT. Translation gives CASSLLGASTEAFF.

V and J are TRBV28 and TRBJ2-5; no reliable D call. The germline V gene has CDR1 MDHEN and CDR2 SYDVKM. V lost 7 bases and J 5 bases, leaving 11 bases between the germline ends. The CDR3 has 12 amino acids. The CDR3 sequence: CASKSLAETQYF. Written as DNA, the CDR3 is TGTGCCAGCAAGAGCCTCGCGGAGACCCAGTACTTC.

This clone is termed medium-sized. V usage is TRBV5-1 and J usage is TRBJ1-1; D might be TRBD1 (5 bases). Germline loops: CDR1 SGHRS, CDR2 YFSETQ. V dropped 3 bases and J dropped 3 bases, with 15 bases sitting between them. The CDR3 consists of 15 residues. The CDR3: CASSSLRGPDTEAFF. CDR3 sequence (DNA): TGCGCCAGCAGCTCCCTTCGGGGCCCGGACACTGAAGCTTTCTTT.

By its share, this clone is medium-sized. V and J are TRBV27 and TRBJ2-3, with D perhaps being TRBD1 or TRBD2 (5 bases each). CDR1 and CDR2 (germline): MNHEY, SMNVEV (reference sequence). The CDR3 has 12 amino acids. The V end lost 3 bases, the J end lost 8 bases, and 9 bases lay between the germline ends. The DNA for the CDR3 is TGTGCCAGCAGTTTGGGGGTGGGTACGCAGTATTTT. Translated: CASSLGVGTQYF.

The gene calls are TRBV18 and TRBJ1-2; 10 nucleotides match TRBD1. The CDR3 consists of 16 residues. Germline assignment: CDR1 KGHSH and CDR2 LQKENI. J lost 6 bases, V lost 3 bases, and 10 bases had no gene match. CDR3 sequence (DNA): TGTGCCAGCTCACCGGGGACGACAGGGGGCGTGGATGGCTACACCTTC. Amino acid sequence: CASSPGTTGGVDGYTF.

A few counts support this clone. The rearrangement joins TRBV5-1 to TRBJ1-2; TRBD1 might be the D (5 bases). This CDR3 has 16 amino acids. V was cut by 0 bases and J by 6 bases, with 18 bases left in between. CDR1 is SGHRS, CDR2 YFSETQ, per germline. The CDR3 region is CASSLGDGRSVDGYTF. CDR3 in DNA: TGCGCCAGCAGCTTGGGGGACGGGCGTTCCGTCGATGGCTACACCTTC.